This T cell receptor beta chain was sequenced for a study of read filtering for tumor transcriptome and immune sequencing. In this sample, this clonotype turned up many times. Its antigen remains unknown. Overall study findings and caveats: Roughly four fifths of IR-seq clonotypes had one read, totaling 3% to 4.5% of reads; RNA-seq: about 74% and 41%. Without single-read clonotypes, shared clonotype proportions correlated more between IR-seq and RNA-seq.

The V gene lost 0 bases and the J gene lost 5 bases, with 13 bases spanning the gap. The V gene's germline CDR1 is SGHRS and CDR2 YFSETQ. CDR3 size: 15 residues. This library used roughly 400 ng RNA and molecular barcoded adaptors spanning alpha/delta and beta/gamma chains. TCRdb used MiXCR to reprocess the reads, holding one entry per CDR3 protein. The repertoire holds about 93,000 distinct CDR3 sequences, with approximately 21% as singletons. The sample consisted of a population of CD138-negative cells sorted from bone marrow. The chain carries TRBV5-1 and TRBJ2-3; D might be TRBD1 (5 bases). This receptor was obtained from a donor aged 40 or over with multiple myeloma. CDR3 nucleotide sequence: TGCGCCAGCAGCTTGGGGGGCAGTGGACAAGATACGCAGTATTTT. Residues: CASSLGGSGQDTQYF.